These T cell receptor beta chains were read from a single sample in a study of T cell repertoires in cytomegalovirus infection. These receptors' antigens are unknown. TCRdb re-called the reads with MiXCR, one entry per CDR3 protein. The repertoire holds tens of thousands of distinct CDR3 sequences, with around 20% as singletons. Sample: CD8+ T cells from cultured PBMCs, taken from culture after CMV antigen stimulation. These receptors were collected from a human donor in good health (CMV status not recorded). Some clones in this sample may be carry-over from other donors' samples. CDR3s include the opening cysteine and the closing phenylalanine or tryptophan. Fields, in order: J gene, V gene, D gene, clone size, CDR3 protein, CDR3 DNA. The D gene is left open where the match is weak. A clone size is listed for some rows: how often the clone was seen (once, few, many), or a class if it is expanded.

TRBJ2-5,TRBV6-2/TRBV6-3,TRBD1,-,CASSRGQAQETQYF,TGTGCCAGCAGCCGCGGACAGGCCCAAGAGACCCAGTACTTC
TRBJ1-1,TRBV7-9,-,-,CASSQMNTEAFF,TGTGCCAGCAGCCAGATGAACACTGAAGCTTTCTTT
TRBJ2-1,TRBV7-9,TRBD2,-,CASTYPVAGPYNEQFF,TGTGCCAGCACCTATCCGGTAGCGGGTCCCTACAATGAGCAGTTCTTC
TRBJ2-3,TRBV7-9,TRBD1,-,CASSFGTGDTDTQYF,TGTGCCAGCAGTTTCGGGACAGGGGATACAGATACGCAGTATTTT
TRBJ2-3,TRBV12-3/TRBV12-4,TRBD1,few,CASSTTGVVDTQYF,TGTGCCAGCAGTACCACAGGGGTCGTAGATACGCAGTATTTT
TRBJ2-2,TRBV7-2,TRBD1,-,CASSLAGTGGTGELFF,TGTGCCAGCAGCTTAGCGGGGACAGGGGGAACCGGGGAGCTGTTTTTT
TRBJ2-7,TRBV20-1,-,few,CSAKDRDSYEQYF,TGCAGTGCTAAGGACCGAGACTCCTACGAGCAGTACTTC
TRBJ1-2,TRBV28,TRBD1,few,CASRRTGDGYTF,TGTGCCAGCAGGCGGACAGGGGATGGCTACACCTTC
TRBJ2-1,TRBV4-3,-,few,CASSPVRDWGNEQFF,TGCGCCAGCAGCCCCGTGAGAGATTGGGGCAATGAGCAGTTCTTC
TRBJ1-2,TRBV12-3/TRBV12-4,TRBD1,few,CASSWDRGVYGYTF,TGTGCCAGCAGTTGGGACAGGGGGGTTTATGGCTACACCTTC
TRBJ1-1,TRBV4-1,TRBD1,few,CASSPTGGRTEAFF,TGCGCCAGCAGCCCGACAGGGGGAAGAACTGAAGCTTTCTTT
TRBJ2-1,TRBV19,TRBD2,few,CASSISGRRYNEQFF,TGTGCCAGTAGTATAAGCGGGAGACGCTACAATGAGCAGTTCTTC
TRBJ2-7,TRBV29-1,-,-,CSTGGDSYEQYF,TGCAGCACTGGAGGGGACTCCTACGAGCAGTACTTC
TRBJ2-5,TRBV7-2,-,few,CASSLGFGWQETQYF,TGTGCCAGCAGCTTAGGATTCGGCTGGCAAGAGACCCAGTACTTC
TRBJ2-2,TRBV7-6,-,-,CASSLRLGPTGELFF,TGTGCCAGCAGCTTAAGGCTAGGGCCGACCGGGGAGCTGTTTTTT
TRBJ1-1,TRBV5-4,-,-,CASSLGGMNTEAFF,TGTGCCAGCAGCCTGGGAGGGATGAACACTGAAGCTTTCTTT
TRBJ2-1,TRBV20-1,TRBD2,-,CSAYQREKAYNEQFF,TGCAGTGCCTATCAGCGGGAGAAGGCCTACAATGAGCAGTTCTTC
TRBJ1-2,TRBV12-3/TRBV12-4,-,few,CASSLIPVSNYGYTF,TGTGCCAGCAGTTTAATCCCAGTTTCTAACTATGGCTACACCTTC
TRBJ2-1,TRBV5-5,-,-,CASSSWESSYNEQFF,TGTGCCAGCAGCTCCTGGGAGAGCTCCTACAATGAGCAGTTCTTC
TRBJ1-1,TRBV7-2,-,few,CASSYRTVNTEAFF,TGTGCCAGCAGTTATCGGACAGTCAACACTGAAGCTTTCTTT
TRBJ1-1,TRBV5-6,-,-,CASSFSGQYEAFF,TGTGCCAGCAGCTTTTCTGGACAGTATGAAGCTTTCTTT
TRBJ2-7,TRBV7-2,TRBD1,-,CASSVTGKNEQYF,TGTGCCAGCAGCGTGACAGGGAAAAACGAGCAGTACTTC
TRBJ1-4,TRBV5-4,-,many,CASAPWGEKLFF,TGTGCCAGCGCCCCGTGGGGTGAAAAACTGTTTTTT
TRBJ2-6,TRBV20-1,TRBD1,-,CSARGGQGASGANVLTF,TGCAGTGCTAGAGGCGGACAGGGGGCTTCGGGGGCCAACGTCCTGACTTTC
TRBJ2-1,TRBV15,TRBD2,-,CATSRSSGSSYNEQFF,TGTGCCACCAGCAGATCGAGCGGGAGCTCCTACAATGAGCAGTTCTTC
TRBJ2-6,TRBV27,-,-,CASSLGRGRGANVLTF,TGTGCCAGCAGTTTGGGTCGGGGGCGGGGGGCCAACGTCCTGACTTTC
TRBJ1-6,TRBV7-2,-,-,CASSLNGVGRADNSPLHF,TGTGCCAGCAGCCTCAATGGGGTAGGCAGGGCAGATAATTCACCCCTCCACTTT
TRBJ1-1,TRBV7-3,-,-,CASSLIQGSMNTEAFF,TGTGCCAGCAGCTTAATCCAGGGGAGCATGAACACTGAAGCTTTCTTT
TRBJ2-1,TRBV7-9,-,many,CASSQEGVFSYNEQFF,TGTGCCAGCAGCCAGGAGGGTGTATTCTCCTACAATGAGCAGTTCTTC
TRBJ2-7,TRBV19,-,-,CASSPRTVYSSYEQYF,TGTGCCAGTAGTCCCAGGACAGTATATTCTTCCTACGAGCAGTACTTC
TRBJ1-1,TRBV6-1,-,once,CASSLRGPGSTEAFF,TGTGCCAGCAGTCTGAGAGGACCGGGGAGCACTGAAGCTTTCTTT
TRBJ2-7,TRBV12-3/TRBV12-4,-,few,CASSRGPSYEQYF,TGTGCCAGCAGTCGCGGGCCCTCCTACGAGCAGTACTTC
TRBJ1-5,TRBV7-2,-,-,CASSLGGGRNQPQHF,TGTGCCAGCAGCTTAGGGGGGGGACGCAATCAGCCCCAGCATTTT
TRBJ2-7,TRBV2,TRBD1,-,CASSTTGAKYEQYF,TGTGCCAGCAGTACGACAGGGGCAAAGTACGAGCAGTACTTC
TRBJ2-7,TRBV27,-,few,CASSGGSGSYEQYF,TGTGCCAGCAGTGGTGGGTCCGGCTCCTACGAGCAGTACTTC
TRBJ1-1,TRBV7-8,-,few,CASSLVPNREEVVNTEAFF,TGTGCCAGCAGCTTAGTTCCGAACAGGGAGGAGGTCGTGAACACTGAAGCTTTCTTT
TRBJ2-7,TRBV27,TRBD1,-,CASSLLNRGWDEQYF,TGTGCCAGCAGTTTATTGAACAGGGGGTGGGACGAGCAGTACTTC